The next 25 T cell receptor beta chains were all read from a single sample in a study of T cells in Graves' hyperthyroidism and ophthalmopathy (dated by TCRdb to about 2019). The library came from multiplex PCR. The sequencer listed for this sample is Illumina HiSeq 2000. Amplification of TCR beta CDR3 regions was carried out from RNA transcripts. For the first round of RT-PCR on the TCR CDR3, the HTBI primer set was used together with the Qiagen OneStep RT-PCR kit. The public reads were reanalyzed by TCRdb: fastp trimming at Q25, MiXCR alignment, in-frame beta chains only. CDR3 protein sequences are deduplicated, and each keeps its most common genes and DNA. The sample table shows over 350,000 distinct CDR3 sequences, and around a sixth are seen once. The biggest ten clones account for around two fifths of the sample. The sample taken for sequencing was blood. Receptors originate from a man younger than 35 with Graves' ophthalmopathy.

This clonotype was counted only a few times. The chain couples TRBV29-1 to TRBJ1-2, with TRBD1 identical over 7 bases. This CDR3 comprises 12 residues. The ends lost 4 bases at V and 9 bases at J; junction bases unmatched: 8. The germline V gene encodes CDR1 SQVTM and CDR2 ANQGSEA. CDR3 in DNA: TGCAGCGTTGGGGAAGGGGGCAGTAGCTACACCTTC. As protein: CSVGEGGSSYTF.

The chain carries TRBV29-1 and TRBJ1-2; 11 bases fit TRBD1. The CDR3 sequence is 13 residues long. The V and J ends lost 7 bases and 2 bases, in that order; junction bases with no gene match: 3. Germline V gene sequence: CDR1 SQVTM, CDR2 ANQGSEA. CDR3 bases: TGCAGCGGATGGACAGGGGGCAACTATGGCTACACCTTC. Its translation: CSGWTGGNYGYTF. The full variable domain, completed using reference TRBV29-1 and TRBJ1-2, is SAVISQKPSRDICQRGTSLTIQCQVDSQVTMMFWYRQQPGQSLTLIATANQGSEATYESGFVIDKFPISRPNLTFSTLTVSNMSPEDSSIYLCSGWTGGNYGYTFGSGTRLTVV.

The chain uses TRBV5-8 and TRBJ2-3, with 9 bases lining up with TRBD1. Trimming took 7 bases from V and 4 from J; bases not matched to a gene: 13. CDR1 SGHTS and CDR2 YDEGEE come from the germline V gene. The CDR3 covers 16 residues. In DNA form, the CDR3 reads TGTGCCAGCGACTACAGGGGGCAAGGGATGTCAGATACGCAGTATTTT. It codes for CASDYRGQGMSDTQYF. The entire variable domain, with the rest obtained from reference TRBV5-8 and TRBJ2-3, is as follows: EAGVTQSPTHLIKTRGQQATLRCSPISGHTSVYWYQQALGLGLQFLLWYDEGEERNRGNFPPRFSGRQFPNYSSELNVNALELEDSALYLCASDYRGQGMSDTQYFGPGTRLTVL.

The chain links TRBV12-3 or TRBV12-4 to TRBJ2-5, with a weak D call TRBD2 (6 bases). The CDR3 extends over 14 amino acids. The V and J ends lost 8 bases and 5 bases respectively, with 18 bases between them. The CDR3 DNA follows: TGTGCCAGCGGGAACCAGGAGGGGCTGGAGACCCAGTACTTC. Amino acids: CASGNQEGLETQYF.

The rearrangement links TRBV7-8 to TRBJ2-7; 8 bases fit TRBD1. This CDR3 comprises 16 residues. The trim removed 1 base at V and 1 base at J, leaving 6 bases unmatched. Germline V gene lookup returns CDR1 SGHVS and CDR2 FQNEAQ. The CDR3 loop is CASSLGETGASYEQYF. The CDR3 DNA reads as TGTGCCAGCAGCTTAGGGGAGACAGGGGCTTCCTACGAGCAGTACTTC.

The chain employs TRBV6-1 and TRBJ2-2, with a weak D call TRBD1 (5 bases). Trimming pared 8 bases from V and 0 bases from J, leaving 10 bases between. The CDR3 totals 14 residues. Germline V gene data show CDR1 as MNHNS and CDR2 as SASEGT. DNA of the CDR3: TGTGCCAGCTTCCAGGGCCCGAACACCGGGGAGCTGTTTTTT. Translating gives CASFQGPNTGELFF.

The chain recombines TRBV5-1 with TRBJ2-3; possibly TRBD1 or TRBD2 for D (5 bases each). The V end was cut by 6 bases, the J end by 0 bases, with 8 bases between. From germline, CDR1 is SGHRS and CDR2 YFSETQ. The CDR3 has 13 residues. In DNA form, the CDR3 reads TGCGCCAGCATGGGACCTAGCACAGATACGCAGTATTTT. Its protein product is CASMGPSTDTQYF.

The rearrangement uses TRBV24-1 and TRBJ2-1; 7 bases agree with TRBD1. Germline V lookup: CDR1 KGHDR, CDR2 SFDVKD. This CDR3 has 15 residues. V gave up 4 bases and J gave up 3 bases; unmatched junction bases: 5. The chain's CDR3 is CATSDPGQIYNEQFF. The CDR3 DNA follows: TGTGCCACCAGTGACCCGGGACAGATCTACAATGAGCAGTTCTTC.

This clonotype was seen a handful of times. The CDR3: CASSYSFAAGGRTGELFF. For the CDR3, the DNA is TGTGCCAGCAGTTACTCATTTGCGGCAGGGGGTAGGACCGGGGAGCTGTTTTTT. The rearrangement joins TRBV6-6 to TRBJ2-2; 7 nucleotides match TRBD1. Germline V gives CDR1 MNHNY, CDR2 SVGAGI (reference sequence). Germline trimming cut 0 bases from V and 5 bases from J; bases unmatched to any gene: 12. The CDR3 runs to 18 residues.

This clonotype appeared many times. The V call is TRBV3-1, the J call TRBJ2-1; D gene uncertain. The V gene's germline CDR1 is LGHDT and CDR2 YNNKEL (reference sequence). This CDR3 is 15 amino acids long. Trimming removed 0 bases at V and 4 bases at J, with 10 bases between. The CDR3 sequence: CASSQDLVSYNEQFF. The CDR3 bases are TGTGCCAGCAGCCAAGATCTTGTTAGTTACAATGAGCAGTTCTTC.

This clonotype showed up many times. The chain uses TRBV7-3 and TRBJ2-3; 12 bases line up with TRBD2. CDR3 size: 17 residues. V dropped 2 bases and J dropped 1; count of bases not matched to a gene: 4. CDR1 and CDR2 from the germline V gene are SGHTA and FQGTGA. CDR3 sequence: CASSLVASGGGTDTQYF. The CDR3 DNA reads TGTGCCAGCAGCTTAGTGGCTAGCGGGGGGGGCACAGATACGCAGTATTTT.

The V gene is TRBV13, the J gene TRBJ2-7; 7 nucleotides line up with TRBD2. This CDR3 is 14 amino acids long. V lost 3 bases and J lost 3; bases outside the gene matches: 5. Germline lookup yields CDR1 PRHDT and CDR2 FYEKMQ (reference sequence). CDR3 DNA: TGTGCCAGCAGCTTCCTTGCGGGAGTCTACGAGCAGTACTTC. This codes for CASSFLAGVYEQYF.

This clonotype was found a few times. This chain connects TRBV18 to TRBJ1-5; no reliable D call. This CDR3 comprises 15 residues. V dropped 4 bases and J dropped 4 bases, with 14 bases sitting between them. CDR1 is KGHSH and CDR2 is LQKENI in the germline V gene. The CDR3 is CASSHSDPGNQPQHF. The CDR3 nucleotides read TGTGCCAGCTCACACTCGGACCCAGGAAATCAGCCCCAGCATTTT.

This clonotype was recorded at least ten times. The genes are TRBV29-1 and TRBJ1-2; D uncertain. The germline V gene has CDR1 SQVTM and CDR2 ANQGSEA. Trimming left V 6 bases short and J 0 bases short, with 11 bases between. The CDR3 contains 13 residues. The CDR3 loop reads CSVETSANYGYTF. CDR3 sequence (DNA): TGCAGCGTCGAGACGTCAGCTAACTATGGCTACACCTTC. Combining the CDR3 with reference TRBV29-1 and TRBJ1-2 gives the whole variable domain SAVISQKPSRDICQRGTSLTIQCQVDSQVTMMFWYRQQPGQSLTLIATANQGSEATYESGFVIDKFPISRPNLTFSTLTVSNMSPEDSSIYLCSVETSANYGYTFGSGTRLTVV.

V and J are TRBV2 and TRBJ2-2; the match to TRBD2 covers 7 bases. Germline V CDR1 and CDR2: SNHLY, FYNNEI. This CDR3 has 16 residues. V lost 2 bases to trimming and J lost 1 base; unmatched junction nucleotides: 4. This CDR3 reads CASSELASGNTGELFF. CDR3 in DNA: TGTGCCAGCAGTGAACTAGCTAGCGGGAACACCGGGGAGCTGTTTTTT. Looking up the rest from reference TRBV2 and TRBJ2-2 gives the full variable domain: EPEVTQTPSHQVTQMGQEVILRCVPISNHLYFYWYRQILGQKVEFLVSFYNNEISEKSEIFDDQFSVERPDGSNFTLKIRSTKLEDSAMYFCASSELASGNTGELFFGEGSRLTVL.

CDR3 sequence (DNA): TGTGCCAGCAGTTCCTCTAGCGGGGCTAGCACAGATACGCAGTATTTT. Its protein product is CASSSSSGASTDTQYF. The J gene is TRBJ2-3, the V gene TRBV12-3 or TRBV12-4, with 9 bases fitting TRBD2. The CDR3 is made up of 16 amino acids. Trimming cost V 4 bases and J 0 bases; bases outside gene matches: 5.

This clonotype was picked up many times. The chain is built from TRBV20-1 and TRBJ2-1, with 8 positions matching TRBD2. The germline CDR1 and CDR2 sequences are DFQATT and SNEGSKA (reference sequence). This CDR3 comprises 15 residues. Trimming cost V 5 bases and J 4 bases; bases outside gene matches: 10. Here the CDR3 DNA reads TGCAGTGCTCGGATTCCGGGACTAGGGTACAATGAGCAGTTCTTC. This codes for CSARIPGLGYNEQFF.

This clonotype was observed many times. The rearrangement uses TRBV7-9 and TRBJ2-3; 8 bases agree with TRBD1. V trimming: 2 bases; J trimming: 6 bases; junction bases outside the gene matches: 4. The CDR3 runs 14 residues. Germline CDR1 and CDR2: SEHNR and FQNEAQ (reference sequence). The CDR3 is CASSLQGAKDTQYF. DNA of the CDR3: TGTGCCAGCAGCTTACAGGGGGCTAAGGATACGCAGTATTTT. The variable domain in full, completed from reference TRBV7-9 and TRBJ2-3, reads DTGVSQNPRHKITKRGQNVTFRCDPISEHNRLYWYRQTLGQGPEFLTYFQNEAQLEKSRLLSDRFSAERPKGSFSTLEIQRTEQGDSAMYLCASSLQGAKDTQYFGPGTRLTVL.

This clonotype was observed many times. The V and J genes are TRBV7-3 and TRBJ1-2; D is possibly TRBD1 (6 bases). Trimming removed 0 bases at V and 5 bases at J, with 13 bases between. The CDR3 is 15 residues long. CDR1 is SGHTA, CDR2 FQGTGA, per germline. The CDR3 reads CASSLTGKGEYGYTF. In DNA form, the CDR3 reads TGTGCCAGCAGCTTAACAGGAAAGGGGGAATATGGCTACACCTTC. The entire variable domain, with the rest obtained from reference TRBV7-3 and TRBJ1-2, is as follows: GAGVSQTPSNKVTEKGKYVELRCDPISGHTALYWYRQSLGQGPEFLIYFQGTGAADDSGLPNDRFFAVRPEGSVSTLKIQRTERGDSAVYLCASSLTGKGEYGYTFGSGTRLTVV.

This clonotype appeared many times. The rearrangement uses TRBV6-1 and TRBJ1-2; the D gene is possibly TRBD1 (5 bases). Looked up from germline, CDR1 is MNHNS and CDR2 is SASEGT. There are 14 residues in the CDR3. V gave up 6 bases and J gave up 0 bases, with 11 bases separating them. CDR3 loop: CASRPPTANYGYTF. For the CDR3, the DNA is TGTGCCAGCAGGCCTCCGACAGCTAACTATGGCTACACCTTC.

V and J are TRBV7-9 and TRBJ2-3; 8 nucleotides align to TRBD1. The J segment lost 2 bases and the V segment lost 5 bases, leaving 6 bases of the junction unmatched. Germline loops: CDR1 SEHNR, CDR2 FQNEAQ (reference sequence). The CDR3 has 15 residues. CDR3 nucleotide sequence: TGTGCCAGCAGCGTTGGGACAGGTAACACAGATACGCAGTATTTT. It specifies CASSVGTGNTDTQYF.

This clonotype was seen repeatedly, ten times or more. The rearrangement links TRBV6-5 to TRBJ1-5; 8 bases map to TRBD1. Trimming removed 2 bases from V and 8 bases from J; junction bases left unmatched: 8. Germline CDR1 is MNHEY and CDR2 is SVGAGI. This CDR3 has 15 residues. The chain's CDR3 is CASSYDGTGGKPQHF. The CDR3 region has the DNA TGTGCCAGCAGTTACGACGGGACAGGAGGGAAGCCCCAGCATTTT.

Many counts were recorded for this clonotype. The genes are TRBV6-2 or TRBV6-3 and TRBJ2-7; no clear D gene. Germline loops: CDR1 MNHEY, CDR2 SVGEGT. Trimming cost V 2 bases and J 6 bases, with 17 bases left between them. The CDR3 runs 15 residues. Here the CDR3 reads CASSYKPSTLREQYF. The CDR3 DNA follows: TGTGCCAGCAGTTACAAGCCCTCCACCTTGCGCGAGCAGTACTTC.

CDR3 DNA sequence: TGTGCCAGCAGCCAAGACGGGGGGACAATCAACTATGGCTACACCTTC. Translation gives CASSQDGGTINYGYTF. This chain uses TRBV3-1 with TRBJ1-2, with a weak D call TRBD1 (6 bases). The CDR3 totals 16 residues. The germline V gene has CDR1 LGHDT and CDR2 YNNKEL (reference sequence). The V gene lost 0 bases and the J gene lost 2 bases, with 13 bases spanning the gap.

At least ten counts were recorded for this clonotype. This chain links TRBV20-1 with TRBJ1-5, with TRBD1 identical over 7 bases. Germline V gives CDR1 DFQATT, CDR2 SNEGSKA (reference sequence). V trimming: 6 bases; J trimming: 6 bases; junction bases outside the gene matches: 8. This CDR3 is 13 amino acids long. For the CDR3, the DNA is TGCAGTGCCCCTGACAGGGAGGGTCAGCCCCAGCATTTT. Its protein product is CSAPDREGQPQHF.